The rows below give T cell receptor beta chains drawn from one sample of a study of blood T cells in healthy people across ages. TCRdb re-derived calls from the 5' RACE reads in MiXCR, one entry per CDR3 protein. This sample has 650,000 or so distinct CDR3 sequences; approximately 52% occur once, and the top ten carry approximately 15%. Sequencing used blood. These receptors were taken from a woman older than 75 in good health. Each CDR3 is given with its conserved first and last residue. D genes are given only for firm matches. Only part of the rows carry a size: once, few, many, or a class if the clone is expanded.

CDR3aa	CDR3nt	v_gene	j_gene	d_gene	abundance
CASSVVSDSYEQYF	TGCGCCAGCAGCGTGGTGTCAGACTCCTACGAGCAGTACTTC	TRBV5-1	TRBJ2-7	NA	NA
CAISAGDGTDTQYF	TGTGCCATCAGTGCGGGGGATGGTACAGATACGCAGTATTTT	TRBV10-3	TRBJ2-3	NA	NA
CASSFTSLGPTNNEKLFF	TGTGCCAGCAGCTTCACGTCGCTCGGGCCGACCAATAATGAAAAACTGTTTTTT	TRBV7-6	TRBJ1-4	NA	NA
CASSWQGAGADTQYF	TGTGCCAGCAGCTGGCAGGGGGCGGGAGCAGATACGCAGTATTTT	TRBV11-2	TRBJ2-3	NA	NA
CASSSSTGRKTQYF	TGTGCCAGCAGTTCCTCGACAGGGAGAAAGACCCAGTACTTC	TRBV6-5	TRBJ2-5	TRBD1	NA
CASSVYNEQFF	TGTGCCAGCAGTGTCTACAATGAGCAGTTCTTC	TRBV2	TRBJ2-1	NA	medium-sized
CASSLYRGRDNEQFF	TGTGCCAGCAGCTTATACAGGGGTAGGGACAATGAGCAGTTCTTC	TRBV11-2	TRBJ2-1	TRBD1	NA
CASSLAGTQKGLEQYF	TGCGCCAGCAGCTTGGCAGGGACCCAAAAAGGTCTCGAGCAGTACTTC	TRBV5-1	TRBJ2-7	NA	many
CASSVLAGVSTDTQYF	TGTGCCAGCAGCGTATTAGCGGGAGTGAGCACAGATACGCAGTATTTT	TRBV7-9	TRBJ2-3	TRBD2	NA
CASRGLAGSSSYEQYF	TGTGCCAGCAGGGGACTAGCGGGGTCTAGCTCCTACGAGCAGTACTTC	TRBV2	TRBJ2-7	TRBD2	NA
CASSRGQMYQETQYF	TGCGCCAGCAGCCGGGGACAAATGTACCAAGAGACCCAGTACTTC	TRBV5-1	TRBJ2-5	NA	NA
CASMLVEQYF	TGTGCCAGCATGCTCGTCGAGCAGTACTTC	TRBV2	TRBJ2-7	NA	few
CASSTRQYNSPLHF	TGTGCCAGCAGCACGCGACAGTACAATTCACCCCTCCACTTT	TRBV21-1	TRBJ1-6	NA	NA
CASSHSTSGGTDTQYF	TGTGCCAGCAGCCACTCCACTAGCGGAGGCACAGATACGCAGTATTTT	TRBV3-1	TRBJ2-3	TRBD2	many
CSATTGGWNEQYF	TGCAGTGCTACTACAGGGGGCTGGAACGAGCAGTACTTC	TRBV20-1	TRBJ2-7	TRBD1	few
CASSENQPVSGQYF	TGTGCCAGCAGTGAAAATCAGCCCGTCTCAGGGCAGTACTTC	TRBV2	TRBJ2-5	NA	NA
CASRDEWASSETQYF	TGCGCCAGCAGGGATGAGTGGGCTAGCTCGGAGACCCAGTACTTC	TRBV5-1	TRBJ2-5	NA	NA
CASSEGLGETQYF	TGTGCCAGCAGTGAAGGCTTAGGGGAGACCCAGTACTTC	TRBV2	TRBJ2-5	NA	NA
CASSYVGGGLERQYF	TGTGCCAGCAGTTACGTAGGCGGCGGCCTCGAGCGGCAGTACTTC	TRBV6-5	TRBJ2-7	NA	many
CASSVEGMGRSPLHF	TGTGCCAGCAGCGTAGAAGGGATGGGGCGTTCACCCCTCCACTTT	TRBV9	TRBJ1-6	NA	many
CASSYSRDSNQPQHF	TGTGCCAGCAGTTACTCGCGGGATAGCAACCAGCCCCAGCATTTT	TRBV6-5	TRBJ1-5	NA	NA
CASSLSRWQTQETQYF	TGCGCCAGCAGCTTGAGTAGGTGGCAGACCCAAGAGACCCAGTACTTC	TRBV5-1	TRBJ2-5	NA	NA
CASSQPLGETQYF	TGTGCCAGCAGCCAACCACTAGGGGAGACCCAGTACTTC	TRBV3-1	TRBJ2-5	NA	NA
CASSLNFVSEAFF	TGTGCCAGCAGCTTAAACTTCGTCTCCGAAGCTTTCTTT	TRBV7-3	TRBJ1-1	NA	few
CASSDAGARQYF	TGCGCCAGCAGCGACGCAGGGGCCCGGCAGTATTTT	TRBV5-1	TRBJ2-3	NA	NA
CASSWDRDMVGSYEQYF	TGCGCCAGCAGCTGGGACAGGGACATGGTCGGATCCTACGAGCAGTACTTC	TRBV5-1	TRBJ2-7	TRBD1	NA
CSALLDRDYEQYF	TGCAGTGCCCTCTTGGACAGGGACTACGAGCAGTACTTC	TRBV20-1	TRBJ2-7	TRBD1	NA
CASSLRQGFAWETQYF	TGTGCCAGCAGTCTTAGACAGGGGTTCGCGTGGGAGACCCAGTACTTC	TRBV6-6	TRBJ2-5	TRBD1	many
CAISEFLGLSRSHEQYF	TGTGCCATCAGTGAGTTCCTGGGACTGTCGCGCTCCCACGAGCAGTACTTC	TRBV10-3	TRBJ2-7	NA	NA
CASTGTSRSNEQYF	TGTGCCAGCACCGGGACTAGCAGAAGCAACGAGCAGTACTTC	TRBV6-6	TRBJ2-7	TRBD2	many
CASSSWVLTGAEAGYTF	TGTGCCAGCAGTTCATGGGTCTTAACAGGGGCAGAGGCTGGCTACACCTTC	TRBV12-3/TRBV12-4	TRBJ1-2	TRBD1	NA